This passage covers 14 T cell receptor beta chains from one sample sequenced in a study of blood T cell repertoires in COVID-19. Sequencing used immunoSEQ multiplex PCR; TCRdb keeps in-frame clones, though not all of them. Of about 120,000 clones in the sample, around nine tenths were seen once. The sample comprised peripheral blood. The receptors were sampled from a woman aged 50 to 65 with acute or convalescent COVID-19.

This clone appeared once. The chain couples TRBV7-8 to TRBJ2-1; TRBD1 matches 7 bases. The junction had 2 bases not matched to a gene; V was cut back by 2 bases and J by 1 base. The CDR3 is made up of 15 amino acids. CDR1 is SGHVS and CDR2 is FQNEAQ in the germline V gene. CDR3 nucleotides: TGTGCCAGCAGCTTACAGGGGGTATCCTACAATGAGCAGTTCTTC. Residues: CASSLQGVSYNEQFF.

The CDR3 is CASTIVGQGDKGYTF. CDR3 DNA: TGTGCCAGCACCATCGTGGGACAGGGCGATAAGGGCTACACCTTC. The rearrangement links TRBV11-2 to TRBJ1-2; 9 bases agree with TRBD1. The CDR3 spans 15 residues. Germline lookup yields CDR1 SGHAT and CDR2 FQNNGV. With 7 bases clipped from V and 8 bases from J, the junction kept 14 bases outside the gene matches.

This clone has more than one count but fewer than ten. CDR3 nucleotides: TGTGCCAGCAGCTTACAGGGGTTCGGGGATTCACCCCTCCACTTT. Translating it yields CASSLQGFGDSPLHF. The J gene is TRBJ1-6, the V gene TRBV9; TRBD1 aligns across 7 bases. The CDR3 covers 15 residues. Germline V lookup: CDR1 SGDLS, CDR2 YYNGEE. The junction had 9 bases not matched to a gene; V was cut back by 4 bases and J by 8 bases. The whole variable domain, remainder taken from reference TRBV9 and TRBJ1-6, is DSGVTQTPKHLITATGQRVTLRCSPRSGDLSVYWYQQSLDQGLQFLIQYYNGEERAKGNILERFSAQQFPDLHSELNLSSLELGDSALYFCASSLQGFGDSPLHFGNGTRLTVT.

The chain is built from TRBV27 and TRBJ1-6, with 8 bases aligning to TRBD1. Germline V gene sequence: CDR1 MNHEY, CDR2 SMNVEV (reference sequence). With V trimmed by 6 bases and J by 10 bases, 11 bases remained unmatched. This CDR3 has 15 amino acids. CDR3: CASRMDRVVQSPLHF. The CDR3, as DNA: TGTGCCAGCAGGATGGACAGGGTTGTTCAATCACCCCTCCACTTT.

V usage is TRBV18 and J usage is TRBJ2-6, with D possibly TRBD2 on 7 matching bases. From germline, CDR1 is KGHSH and CDR2 LQKENI. V was trimmed by 3 bases and J by 4 bases, leaving 16 bases between them. This CDR3 has 17 residues. The CDR3 sequence: CASSPVGGAQGANVLTF. CDR3 bases: TGTGCCAGCTCACCCGTTGGGGGGGCGCAGGGGGCCAACGTCCTGACTTTC.

This chain links TRBV5-1 with TRBJ1-1; TRBD1 agrees at 8 bases. Germline lookup yields CDR1 SGHRS and CDR2 YFSETQ. CDR3 length: 19 residues. V lost 6 bases, J lost 0 bases, and 19 bases stayed unmatched. The CDR3 region is CASTFGGGQARSMNTEAFF. CDR3 DNA: TGCGCCAGCACCTTCGGCGGGGGACAGGCCCGAAGCATGAACACTGAAGCTTTCTTT. The entire variable domain, with the rest obtained from reference TRBV5-1 and TRBJ1-1, is as follows: KAGVTQTPRYLIKTRGQQVTLSCSPISGHRSVSWYQQTPGQGLQFLFEYFSETQRNKGNFPGRFSGRQFSNSRSEMNVSTLELGDSALYLCASTFGGGQARSMNTEAFFGQGTRLTVV.

J is TRBJ2-1 and V is TRBV18, with D possibly TRBD1 on 6 matching bases. Germline values: CDR1 KGHSH, CDR2 LQKENI. The CDR3 consists of 14 residues. V was clipped by 2 bases and J by 2 bases, with 7 bases between them. The CDR3 sequence: CASSPGTPYNEQFF. The DNA for the CDR3 is TGTGCCAGCTCACCAGGGACACCCTACAATGAGCAGTTCTTC.

This clone appeared a single time. The chain combines TRBV10-2 with TRBJ2-1, with 8 bases fitting TRBD2. Germline V gives CDR1 WSHSY, CDR2 SAAADI. V gave up 6 bases and J gave up 0 bases; unmatched junction bases: 7. The CDR3 runs to 16 residues. DNA for the CDR3: TGCGCCAGCAGCCCCGGACTAGCCTTCTCCTACAATGAGCAGTTCTTC. Its translation is CASSPGLAFSYNEQFF.

The chain carries TRBV7-2 and TRBJ2-5; the D gene is possibly TRBD1 (5 bases). The CDR3 covers 14 residues. Trimming took off 2 bases at V and 4 bases at J, with 11 bases between the two ends. Germline V gene lookup returns CDR1 SGHTA and CDR2 FQGNSA. The CDR3 is CASSLSRGRETQYF. The CDR3 DNA reads TGTGCCAGCAGCTTAAGTAGGGGCCGAGAGACCCAGTACTTC.

The CDR3 coding sequence is TGTGCCAGCAGCTTGCTGAACATCAACTATGGCTACACCTTC. Translating gives CASSLLNINYGYTF. The chain employs TRBV5-6 and TRBJ1-2; D is ambiguous. Trimming took off 1 base at V and 2 bases at J, with 9 bases between the two ends. The CDR3 sequence is 14 residues long. The V gene's germline CDR1 is SGHDT and CDR2 YYEEEE.

This chain joins TRBV7-8 and TRBJ1-1; D remains ambiguous. Germline V CDR1 and CDR2: SGHVS, FQNEAQ. Trimming removed 3 bases at V and 4 bases at J, with 12 bases between. The CDR3 runs 14 residues. CDR3 in amino acids: CASSFVPSGTEAFF. CDR3 sequence (DNA): TGTGCCAGCAGCTTCGTTCCCTCCGGCACTGAAGCTTTCTTT.

The chain links TRBV4-3 to TRBJ1-2; 7 positions agree with TRBD1. CDR1 and CDR2 (germline): LGHNA, YSLEER. The length of the CDR3 is 13 residues. After removal of 1 base from V and 4 bases from J, the junction contained 0 bases not matched to a gene. The CDR3 loop is CASSQGQGYGYTF. In DNA, the CDR3 is TGCGCCAGCAGCCAAGGACAGGGCTATGGCTACACCTTC.

The rearrangement links TRBV7-9 to TRBJ1-2; possible D gene TRBD1, 5 bases. V lost 5 bases, J lost 3 bases, and 13 bases lay in between. The CDR3 consists of 14 residues. The germline V gene has CDR1 SEHNR and CDR2 FQNEAQ (reference sequence). CDR3 residues: CASSKAGFDYGYTF. The CDR3 DNA reads as TGTGCCAGCAGCAAGGCAGGGTTTGACTATGGCTACACCTTC.

The chain has TRBV10-3 and TRBJ1-2, with TRBD1 as a possible D gene (6 bases). This CDR3 comprises 13 residues. Germline V gene data show CDR1 as ENHRY and CDR2 as SYGVKD. Trimming pared 2 bases from V and 2 bases from J, leaving 6 bases between. DNA for the CDR3: TGTGCCATCAGTGAGGGACAGAACTATGGCTACACCTTC. Translated: CAISEGQNYGYTF.